The 16 T cell receptor beta chains below all came from one sample that was sequenced in a study of CD8 T cells in ankylosing spondylitis. TCRdb recomputed calls from the 5' RACE reads with MiXCR, one row per CDR3 protein. The repertoire has about 42,000 distinct CDR3 sequences, around 2.8% of them found once; the top ten carry approximately 4.3%. The sample was blood, either unsorted or a sorted T cell fraction (not recorded which). The receptors derive from a male donor with ankylosing spondylitis or in good health (not recorded which).

In this sample, this clonotype turned up many times. The chain recombines TRBV9 with TRBJ2-5, with TRBD1 as a possible D gene (5 bases). Germline V lookup: CDR1 SGDLS, CDR2 YYNGEE. This CDR3 has 16 amino acids. Trimming took off 2 bases at V and 5 bases at J, with 19 bases between the two ends. The DNA of the CDR3 is TGTGCCAGCAGCGTCTCGAGTTTAGGGGTGCGGGAGACCCAGTACTTC. This sequence encodes CASSVSSLGVRETQYF.

This clonotype was found many times. The chain combines TRBV9 with TRBJ2-7; weak D call: TRBD2 (6 bases). Trimming took off 4 bases at V and 2 bases at J, with 16 bases between the two ends. Per the germline V gene, CDR1 is SGDLS and CDR2 is YYNGEE. The CDR3 extends over 15 amino acids. CDR3 amino acids: CASSISGTRTYEQYF. CDR3 coding DNA: TGTGCCAGCAGCATATCCGGGACTCGGACCTACGAGCAGTACTTC.

This clonotype was found many times. The chain joins TRBV9 to TRBJ1-3, with D perhaps matching TRBD1 (5 bases). Trimming pared 3 bases from V and 0 bases from J, leaving 16 bases between. Per the germline V gene, CDR1 is SGDLS and CDR2 is YYNGEE. The CDR3 covers 17 residues. The CDR3, as DNA: TGTGCCAGCAGCGCGCGGTGGGACGGACGCTCTGGAAACACCATATATTTT. Translated: CASSARWDGRSGNTIYF. Full variable domain (remainder filled in from reference TRBV9 and TRBJ1-3): DSGVTQTPKHLITATGQRVTLRCSPRSGDLSVYWYQQSLDQGLQFLIQYYNGEERAKGNILERFSAQQFPDLHSELNLSSLELGDSALYFCASSARWDGRSGNTIYFGEGSWLTVV.

The chain couples TRBV9 to TRBJ2-2; D not resolved. This CDR3 spans 14 amino acids. Trimming shortened V by 2 bases and J by 5 bases, and 10 bases separated the two germline ends. Germline CDR1 SGDLS, CDR2 YYNGEE. CDR3 DNA sequence: TGTGCCAGCAGCGTCACGACGGATACCGGGGAGCTGTTTTTT. It specifies CASSVTTDTGELFF.

This clonotype was observed many times. This chain links TRBV9 with TRBJ2-2, with unresolved D. The CDR3 totals 17 residues. V was trimmed by 0 bases and J by 2 bases, leaving 14 bases between them. In germline, CDR1 is SGDLS, CDR2 YYNGEE. The CDR3 DNA sequence: TGTGCCAGCAGCGTAGGGTCAGGCGGAAGAAACACCGGGGAGCTGTTTTTT. Translating it yields CASSVGSGGRNTGELFF.

This clonotype has a count of ten or more. V usage is TRBV9 and J usage is TRBJ2-4; D ambiguous. With 3 bases removed from V and 8 bases from J, the gap between germline ends came to 15 bases. The CDR3 has 14 residues. The germline CDR1 and CDR2 sequences are SGDLS and YYNGEE. In DNA, the CDR3 is TGTGCCAGCAGCGCCCGGACGGTTGGCGACATTCAGTACTTC. This codes for CASSARTVGDIQYF.

This clonotype was detected many times. This chain connects TRBV9 to TRBJ2-1, with D perhaps matching TRBD1 (6 bases). The V gene's germline CDR1 is SGDLS and CDR2 YYNGEE. Between the trimmed V and J ends, which lost 0 bases and 3 bases, there was a span of 10 bases. This CDR3 region has 15 residues. The CDR3 here is CASSVVGQFYNEQFF. For the CDR3, the DNA is TGTGCCAGCAGCGTAGTCGGACAGTTCTACAATGAGCAGTTCTTC.

Ten or more counts support this clonotype. This rearrangement joins TRBV9 to TRBJ2-1, with a tentative D call TRBD1 (6 bases). Trimming left V 4 bases short and J 8 bases short, with 19 bases between. Germline V lookup: CDR1 SGDLS, CDR2 YYNGEE. The CDR3 is 15 residues long. The CDR3 bases are TGTGCCAGCAGCCTTGGGGGCCGAGAGGTAGATGAGCAGTTCTTC. Its protein product is CASSLGGREVDEQFF.

About this clonotype: The DNA is left out, because the CDR3 cannot be placed on it with certainty; the CDR3 is given as TCRdb lists it. This chain links TRBV9 with TRBJ2-1; the table's D call TRBD2 went unverified against the DNA. The CDR3 is 15 residues long, counting both termini. Germline assignment: CDR1 SGDLS and CDR2 YYNGEE. Here the CDR3 reads CASSVGVGEGTTAFF.

There are many counts of this clonotype. V and J are TRBV9 and TRBJ2-1, with 7 bases aligning to TRBD2. The CDR3 spans 15 residues. Germline CDR1 SGDLS, CDR2 YYNGEE. V gave up 2 bases and J gave up 5 bases; unmatched junction bases: 7. The DNA for the CDR3 is TGTGCCAGCAGCGTCAGGCTAGCGGCCCACAATGAGCAGTTCTTC. Its protein product is CASSVRLAAHNEQFF. Drawing the rest from reference TRBV9 and TRBJ2-1, the complete variable domain is DSGVTQTPKHLITATGQRVTLRCSPRSGDLSVYWYQQSLDQGLQFLIQYYNGEERAKGNILERFSAQQFPDLHSELNLSSLELGDSALYFCASSVRLAAHNEQFFGPGTRLTVL.

Ten or more counts support this clonotype. The chain employs TRBV9 and TRBJ2-3; 12 bases match TRBD2. The trim removed 4 bases at V and 3 bases at J, leaving 3 bases unmatched. CDR1 is SGDLS, CDR2 YYNGEE, per germline. This CDR3 region has 15 residues. CDR3 nucleotides: TGTGCCAGCAGCCCCGGGACTAGCGGGACAGATACGCAGTATTTT. Its translation: CASSPGTSGTDTQYF.

This clonotype has ten or more counts. CDR3 sequence (DNA): TGTGCCAGCAGCGTAACGGGCTATGAGCAGTTCTTC. It specifies CASSVTGYEQFF. The V and J genes are TRBV9 and TRBJ2-1; D unclear. The V and J ends lost 1 base and 8 bases respectively, with 7 bases between them. CDR1 SGDLS and CDR2 YYNGEE come from the germline V gene. This CDR3 region has 12 residues.

The sample holds many counts of this clonotype. The chain recombines TRBV9 with TRBJ2-3; D uncertain. The CDR3 covers 16 residues. Germline V CDR1 and CDR2: SGDLS, YYNGEE. Trimming removed 0 bases at V and 0 bases at J, with 11 bases between. The CDR3 DNA sequence: TGTGCCAGCAGCGTAGAGTCCCGGACCAGCACAGATACGCAGTATTTT. It specifies CASSVESRTSTDTQYF.

This clonotype occurred many times. This sequence joins TRBV9 and TRBJ1-2; 9 bases are a match to TRBD1. J lost 8 bases, V lost 4 bases, and 6 bases had no gene match. Germline loops: CDR1 SGDLS, CDR2 YYNGEE. The CDR3 covers 13 residues. CDR3: CASSMGTGKGYTF. CDR3 nucleotides: TGTGCCAGCAGCATGGGGACAGGGAAGGGCTACACCTTC.

In this sample, this clonotype turned up many times. CDR3 coding DNA: TGTGCCAGCAGCGTAGATGGGGCCTCCTACGAGCAGTACTTC. It is translated as CASSVDGASYEQYF. The chain couples TRBV9 to TRBJ2-7; perhaps TRBD1 as D (5 bases). Trimming cost V 0 bases and J 0 bases, with 7 bases left between them. Germline V lookup: CDR1 SGDLS, CDR2 YYNGEE. The CDR3 is made up of 14 amino acids.

There are many counts of this clonotype. V usage is TRBV9 and J usage is TRBJ2-1; 8 positions agree with TRBD2. V shed 1 base, J shed 6 bases, and the junction held 6 bases outside the gene matches. The CDR3 contains 15 residues. Germline V gene lookup returns CDR1 SGDLS and CDR2 YYNGEE. The CDR3 reads CASSVRSGSVNEQFF. CDR3 bases: TGTGCCAGCAGCGTAAGAAGCGGGAGTGTCAATGAGCAGTTCTTC.